These T cell receptor beta chains were read from a single sample in a study of blood T cell repertoires in COVID-19. The protocol was immunoSEQ multiplex PCR, while the TCRdb copy is restricted to in-frame clones and leaves out a portion. The table includes some 240,000 clones, around three quarters detected once. Material: peripheral blood. These receptors came from a woman aged 65 to 85 with acute or convalescent COVID-19. CDR3s include the opening cysteine and the closing phenylalanine or tryptophan. The D gene is left open where the match is weak.

D gene	V gene	J gene	CDR3 DNA	CDR3 protein
.	TRBV9	TRBJ2-7	TGTGCCAGCAGCGTAGGTTGGACACCAAATTACTACGAGCAGTACTTC	CASSVGWTPNYYEQYF
.	TRBV21-1	TRBJ1-4	TGTGCCAGCAGCAAAGTACAGGGTATTAATGAAAAACTGTTTTTT	CASSKVQGINEKLFF
TRBD2	TRBV24-1	TRBJ2-7	TGTGCCACCAGTTCCGTGGCGGGAGGCGCCTACGAGCAGTACTTC	CATSSVAGGAYEQYF
.	TRBV3-1/TRBV3-2	TRBJ1-1	TGTGCCAGCAGCCAAGAGGCGGGGGCCGCGCGTAACACTGAAGCTTTCTTT	CASSQEAGAARNTEAFF
.	TRBV12-5	TRBJ1-5	TGTGCTAGTGGTTTGGTATCAGGGGCTTACAATCAGCCCCAGCATTTT	CASGLVSGAYNQPQHF
.	TRBV5-8	TRBJ2-7	TGTGCCAGCAGCTTGGCGGCAGGGGGGCACGAGCAGTACTTC	CASSLAAGGHEQYF
TRBD2	TRBV9	TRBJ2-1	TGTGCCAGCAGCGTAGGACTAGCGGGGCCCAACGAGGGTGAGCAGTTCTTC	CASSVGLAGPNEGEQFF
.	TRBV9	TRBJ2-1	TGTGCCAGCAGCGTAGAGCAAGGACTGTACAATGAGCAGTTCTTC	CASSVEQGLYNEQFF
TRBD2	TRBV4-3	TRBJ2-5	TGCGCCAGCAGCCAAACTGGGGGGGGATTGCAAGAGACCCAGTACTTC	CASSQTGGGLQETQYF
.	TRBV5-6	TRBJ1-1	TGTGCCAGCAGCACAAGCCTCAGGGGTCTGAACACTGAAGCTTTCTTT	CASSTSLRGLNTEAFF
.	TRBV10-1	TRBJ2-7	TGCGCCAGCAGTCAACGACTTAGCTCCTACGAGCAGTACTTC	CASSQRLSSYEQYF
.	TRBV27	TRBJ1-5	TGTGCCAGCAGTTTAGAGGGGAGGAGCAATCAGCCCCAGCATTTT	CASSLEGRSNQPQHF
TRBD1	TRBV18	TRBJ1-5	TGTGCCAGCTCACCACCGGGGACAGGCAATCAGCCCCAGCATTTT	CASSPPGTGNQPQHF
.	TRBV5-1	TRBJ2-5	TGCGCCAGCAGCTTGTCCCGGGGGGCCCAAGAGACCCAGTACTTC	CASSLSRGAQETQYF
.	TRBV3-1/TRBV3-2	TRBJ1-3	TGTGCCAGCAGCGACGTTTGGGTGACAGCTGGAAACACCATATATTTT	CASSDVWVTAGNTIYF
TRBD1	TRBV29-1	TRBJ1-1	TGCAGCGTGCCGGGACAGGGATACACTGAAGCTTTCTTT	CSVPGQGYTEAFF